Presented here are 6 T cell receptor beta chains from one specimen sequenced in a study of T cell responses to AZD1222 COVID-19 vaccine. The assay was immunoSEQ multiplex PCR, and TCRdb's table has in-frame clones only and misses some. The sample has some 48,000 clones; 80% to 90% are singletons. The sample consisted of peripheral blood, taken 28 days after the second AZD1222 dose. These receptors were collected from an adult who received the AZD1222 COVID-19 vaccine.

The gene calls are TRBV6-1 and TRBJ1-3, with unresolved D. CDR3 length: 14 residues. Trimming left V 1 base short and J 0 bases short, with 4 bases between. Per the germline V gene, CDR1 is MNHNS and CDR2 is SASEGT. This CDR3 reads CASSEGYSGNTIYF. CDR3 DNA sequence: TGTGCCAGCAGTGAAGGGTACTCTGGAAACACCATATATTTT.

The chain is built from TRBV7-3 and TRBJ2-6; 9 nucleotides agree with TRBD1. The germline V gene encodes CDR1 SGHTA and CDR2 FQGTGA. The CDR3 runs 16 residues. Germline trimming cut 4 bases from V and 2 bases from J; bases unmatched to any gene: 3. The CDR3 nucleotides are TGTGCCAGCAGCTCCCGACAGGGGGCTGGGGCCAACGTCCTGACTTTC. Translating gives CASSSRQGAGANVLTF.

The CDR3 DNA sequence: TGTGCCACCAGTGATTTGAAGAGCGGGAGTAGGTATGAGCAGTTCTTC. Translated, it gives CATSDLKSGSRYEQFF. The chain is built from TRBV24-1 and TRBJ2-1; the match to TRBD2 covers 8 bases. This CDR3 is built from 16 residues. With 0 bases clipped from V and 8 bases from J, the junction kept 8 bases outside the gene matches. Germline assignment: CDR1 KGHDR and CDR2 SFDVKD.

DNA of the CDR3: TGCGCCAGCAGCCAGGCCCTCCAGGACCGCAACACTGAAGCTTTCTTT. This codes for CASSQALQDRNTEAFF. The rearrangement uses TRBV4-3 and TRBJ1-1; D is unresolved. Trimming shortened V by 3 bases and J by 2 bases, and 16 bases separated the two germline ends. The CDR3 covers 16 residues. Looked up from germline, CDR1 is LGHNA and CDR2 is YSLEER.

The chain couples TRBV24-1 to TRBJ1-1; tentatively, D is TRBD1 (6 bases). The length of the CDR3 is 14 residues. The ends were cut back, 1 base at V and 4 bases at J, with 9 bases in the middle. Germline-derived CDR1 and CDR2 are KGHDR and SFDVKD. The CDR3, as DNA: TGTGCCACCAGTGATTTCCACAGGGCCACTGAAGCTTTCTTT. Residues: CATSDFHRATEAFF.

The chain carries TRBV6-5 and TRBJ1-2, with D possibly matching TRBD1 (6 bases). Trimming shortened V by 4 bases and J by 0 bases, and 15 bases separated the two germline ends. Germline CDR1 and CDR2: MNHEY and SVGAGI. CDR3 length: 16 residues. In nucleotides, the CDR3 is TGTGCCAGCAGTTCCTTCACGGGACAAGCTAACTATGGCTACACCTTC. Its protein is CASSSFTGQANYGYTF.